These T cell receptor beta chains were read from a single sample in a study of regulatory T cells in long-lasting Graves disease. A single record per CDR3 protein comes from TCRdb applying MiXCR to the multiplex PCR reads. The sample lists 430,000 or so distinct CDR3 sequences; approximately 22% were seen once. This specimen consisted of peripheral blood mononuclear cells (PBMCs), obtained when the disease was refractory, from a patient treated with antithyroid drugs. The receptors shown here come from a female donor with Graves disease. Each CDR3 is given with its conserved first and last residue. The D gene is left open where the match is weak. For some rows the clone size is stated as once, few or many, or as a class when expanded; others skip it.

>TRBD1|many|TRBV6-5|TRBJ2-5
TGTGCCAGCAGTTACTCGCCGAGGACAGGGGAAGAGACCCAGTACTTC
CASSYSPRTGEETQYF
>NA|NA|TRBV11-2|TRBJ2-6
TGTGCCAGCAGCTTTCAGACCTCTGGGGCCAACGTCCTGACTTTC
CASSFQTSGANVLTF
>NA|many|TRBV28|TRBJ2-2
TGTGCCAGCCTCTTCGCAGGGATCGGCGGGGAGCTGTTTTTT
CASLFAGIGGELFF
>NA|few|TRBV15|TRBJ1-4
TGTGCCACCAGCAGGGACTCGGGGACACCGGTGGCCGAACTGTTTTTT
CATSRDSGTPVAELFF
>NA|many|TRBV28|TRBJ2-7
TGTGCCAGCAGTTTCGAGGGACGGGAGTCATACGAGCAGTACTTC
CASSFEGRESYEQYF
>TRBD1|few|TRBV6-2/TRBV6-3|TRBJ1-1
TGTGCCAGCAGTTTTCCCGGGACAGGGAAAGCTTTCTTT
CASSFPGTGKAFF
>NA|NA|TRBV7-9|TRBJ2-4
TGTGCCAGCAGCTTAGGGGCAGAAAAAAACATTCAGTACTTC
CASSLGAEKNIQYF
>NA|few|TRBV20-1|TRBJ2-2
TGCAGTGCTAAAGGCAGTCTCACCGGGGAGCTGTTTTTT
CSAKGSLTGELFF
>NA|many|TRBV28|TRBJ2-5
TGTGCCAGCAGTTTATACCAAAACCAAGAGACCCAGTACTTC
CASSLYQNQETQYF
>NA|many|TRBV10-3|TRBJ1-4
TGTGCCATCAGAGGTATCGATGAAAAACTGTTTTTT
CAIRGIDEKLFF
>TRBD1|many|TRBV10-3|TRBJ1-2
TGTGCCATCAGTGAGTCACGGGACAGTCGAGGTGGCTACACCTTC
CAISESRDSRGGYTF